Below, 8 T cell receptor beta chains from the same sample are listed, as sequenced in a study of identical twins. TCRdb reanalysed the 5' RACE reads using MiXCR and keeps one entry per CDR3 protein. The sample consists of around 480,000 distinct CDR3 sequences, 12% to 15% of them appearing once. These sequences were also reported in another study, on yellow fever vaccine responses in identical twins.

Sequencing input: CD4+ T cells sorted from blood. The source of these receptors is a woman between 18 and 30 years old in good health.

The rearrangement uses TRBV10-3 and TRBJ2-3; the D is unclear. CDR1 is ENHRY, CDR2 SYGVKD, per germline. Trimming stripped 0 bases from V and 1 base from J, with 5 bases between. CDR3 size: 14 residues. The CDR3 region has the DNA TGTGCCATCAGTGAGTCCAGTGGCACAGATACGCAGTATTTT. Translated: CAISESSGTDTQYF.

There are a few counts of this clonotype. The genes are TRBV15 and TRBJ2-6; 9 bases are a match to TRBD1. After removal of 2 bases from V and 1 base from J, the junction contained 9 bases not matched to a gene. The CDR3 totals 19 residues. CDR1 is LNHNV and CDR2 is YYDKDF in the germline V gene (reference sequence). The CDR3 protein is CATSRWMGQGVSGANVLTF. As DNA, the CDR3 is TGTGCCACCAGCAGATGGATGGGACAGGGTGTTTCTGGGGCCAACGTCCTGACTTTC. Supplemented by reference TRBV15 and TRBJ2-6, the full variable domain reads DAMVIQNPRYQVTQFGKPVTLSCSQTLNHNVMYWYQQKSSQAPKLLFHYYDKDFNNEADTPDNFQSRRPNTSFCFLDIRSPGLGDTAMYLCATSRWMGQGVSGANVLTFGAGSRLTVL.

The chain links TRBV24-1 to TRBJ2-3; D may be TRBD2 (6 bases). Germline V gene sequence: CDR1 KGHDR, CDR2 SFDVKD. The CDR3 totals 16 residues. Deletions cut 1 base from V and 2 bases from J, with 12 bases between. The CDR3 coding sequence is TGTGCCACCAGTGATTTAACCGGAGGGTCCACAGATACGCAGTATTTT. Translated, it gives CATSDLTGGSTDTQYF.

The chain recombines TRBV12-1 with TRBJ1-2. TRBV12-1 is assigned pseudogene status. CDR3 length: 13 residues. The CDR3 protein is CAMSPRRNYGYTF. DNA for the CDR3: TGTGCCATGAGCCCACGGCGAAACTATGGCTACACCTTC.

CDR3 in DNA: TGTGCCAGCGCCGATCCGGCTGCGAAGGGAAACACCATATATTTT. Translated, it gives CASADPAAKGNTIYF. V is TRBV6-1 and J is TRBJ1-3; the D is unclear. V lost 8 bases to trimming and J lost 4 bases, with 18 bases between them. The CDR3 covers 15 residues. Looked up from germline, CDR1 is MNHNS and CDR2 is SASEGT.

This chain joins TRBV20-1 and TRBJ2-7, with TRBD2 matching over 9 bases. J gave up 3 bases and V 6 bases, and 9 bases lay outside the gene matches. The germline gives CDR1 DFQATT, CDR2 SNEGSKA (reference sequence). This CDR3 contains 14 residues. CDR3 bases: TGCAGTGCCCCCAGGACTAGCGTCAACTACGAGCAGTACTTC. It is translated as CSAPRTSVNYEQYF.

This clonotype was picked up one time. The chain employs TRBV7-2 and TRBJ2-4; D is perhaps TRBD1 or TRBD2 (5 bases each). Germline V gene data show CDR1 as SGHTA and CDR2 as FQGNSA. V was pared by 4 bases and J by 6 bases, with 13 bases between. This CDR3 is built from 14 residues. CDR3 sequence reads: CASSSRGAGNIQYF. The CDR3 coding sequence is TGTGCCAGCAGCTCCCGAGGGGCAGGAAACATTCAGTACTTC.

This clonotype was observed a handful of times. The V call is TRBV4-1, the J call TRBJ2-4; 7 nucleotides align to TRBD1. Trimming took 1 base from V and 7 from J; bases not matched to a gene: 7. Germline CDR1 is MGHRA and CDR2 is YSYEKL. This CDR3 is built from 15 residues. CDR3 protein: CASSQVQGVSNIQYF. For the CDR3, the DNA is TGCGCCAGCAGCCAAGTCCAGGGGGTATCGAACATTCAGTACTTC.